These 9 T cell receptor beta chains came from one sample sequenced in a study of CD8 T cells in ankylosing spondylitis (dated by TCRdb to 2017 to 2019). Preparation of the library involved 5' RACE. TCRdb records Illumina HiSeq 2500 as the sequencer. The public sequencing data were trimmed at Q25 with fastp and processed into clonotypes with MiXCR by TCRdb, which kept only in-frame beta chains. CDR3 protein duplicates are merged, each entry listing the most common genes and DNA. The sample profile shows 450,000 or so distinct CDR3 sequences; 25% to 30% of them were found once. Over 0.8% of the sample belongs to the ten largest clones. General study outcomes and caveats: Blood from ankylosing spondylitis patients appeared to be characterized by a TCR beta motif composed of under 10 highly homologous amino acid variants.

Their antigen targets remain unknown. Sequencing was performed on blood, either unsorted or a sorted T cell fraction (not recorded which). These receptors all stem from a male donor with ankylosing spondylitis.

The chain carries TRBV11-1 and TRBJ1-4, with D tentatively TRBD1 (5 bases). The CDR3 length is 18 residues. Germline V gives CDR1 SGHAT, CDR2 FQDESV (reference sequence). V lost 5 bases and J 3 bases, leaving 22 bases between the germline ends. The CDR3 protein is CASSPSPGRRSANEKLFF. CDR3 bases: TGTGCCAGCAGCCCCTCACCGGGGCGAAGGTCGGCTAATGAAAAACTGTTTTTT.

This clonotype was counted a few times. The genes are TRBV14 and TRBJ2-1, with 8 nucleotides matching TRBD1. V shed 0 bases, J shed 3 bases, and the junction held 4 bases outside the gene matches. In germline, CDR1 is SGHDN, CDR2 FVKESK. The CDR3 totals 16 residues. In DNA form, the CDR3 reads TGTGCCAGCAGCCAAGAAGAGGGACAGGACTACAATGAGCAGTTCTTC. This gives the protein CASSQEEGQDYNEQFF.

The table lists this clonotype with a few counts. The CDR3 DNA reads TGCGCCAGCAGCTTGGACGAGTTTACTAGAGAGACCCAGTACTTC. As protein: CASSLDEFTRETQYF. The J gene is TRBJ2-5, the V gene TRBV5-1, with a tentative D call TRBD2 (5 bases). The CDR3 consists of 15 residues. The V gene's germline CDR1 is SGHRS and CDR2 YFSETQ. The germline V and J ends were trimmed by 0 bases and 4 bases, with 13 bases remaining between them.

The rearrangement joins TRBV5-1 to TRBJ1-1; D ambiguous. V was trimmed by 6 bases and J by 5 bases, leaving 8 bases between them. Germline values: CDR1 SGHRS, CDR2 YFSETQ. The length of the CDR3 is 11 residues. CDR3 sequence: CASTIGTEAFF. The CDR3 nucleotides read TGCGCCAGCACAATAGGGACTGAAGCTTTCTTT.

CDR3 sequence: CATSEGTSGSLSYNEQFF. In DNA form, the CDR3 reads TGTGCCACCAGTGAGGGGACTAGCGGGAGCCTCTCCTACAATGAGCAGTTCTTC. V gene TRBV24-1 combines with J gene TRBJ2-1; 14 bases are a match to TRBD2. V trimming: 4 bases; J trimming: 0 bases; junction bases outside the gene matches: 4. The germline V gene encodes CDR1 KGHDR and CDR2 SFDVKD. The CDR3 extends over 18 amino acids.

This clonotype was found a few times. This chain links TRBV15 with TRBJ2-1; 10 nucleotides match TRBD2. V trimming: 0 bases; J trimming: 8 bases; junction bases outside the gene matches: 28. The CDR3 is 23 amino acids. The germline gives CDR1 LNHNV, CDR2 YYDKDF (reference sequence). As DNA, the CDR3 is TGTGCCACCAGCAGAGACGGTAATCGGGCTAGCGGGAGTCAGTGGCCACGGTGGGATGAGCAGTTCTTC. As protein: CATSRDGNRASGSQWPRWDEQFF.

This clonotype was detected only a few times. The V gene is TRBV5-6, the J gene TRBJ1-2, with D possibly matching TRBD1 (5 bases). With 4 bases removed from V and 3 bases from J, the gap between germline ends came to 10 bases. The germline V gene encodes CDR1 SGHDT and CDR2 YYEEEE. This CDR3 has 13 amino acids. The CDR3 region is CASSLGRHYGYTF. In DNA, the CDR3 is TGTGCCAGCAGCCTGGGACGGCACTATGGCTACACCTTC.

This clonotype has just one count. The chain recombines TRBV20-1 with TRBJ2-1, with D uncertain. CDR3 length: 16 amino acids. V lost 1 base to trimming and J lost 0 bases, with 13 bases between them. The germline gives CDR1 DFQATT, CDR2 SNEGSKA (reference sequence). In DNA form, the CDR3 reads TGCAGTGCTAGAGCCCCGGGCGGAAGCTCCTACAATGAGCAGTTCTTC. Translating it yields CSARAPGGSSYNEQFF.

This clonotype was seen more than once but under ten times. This rearrangement joins TRBV11-2 to TRBJ1-6; TRBD1 aligns across 9 bases. The CDR3 totals 16 residues. Germline assignment: CDR1 SGHAT and CDR2 FQNNGV. V was pared by 2 bases and J by 6 bases, with 5 bases of the junction left unmatched. CDR3 DNA: TGTGCCAGCAGCTTAAAGCCGGACAGGGGTAATTCACCCCTCCACTTT. Translation gives CASSLKPDRGNSPLHF.